The 15 T cell receptor beta chains below all came from one sample that was sequenced in a study of T cell changes during pregnancy in multiple sclerosis (dated by TCRdb to about 2019). Library construction relied on the immunoSEQ multiplex PCR assay. TCRdb holds this immuneACCESS table with in-frame rearrangements only. Some clones are missing; in checked studies, unresolved V genes explain under half, and the rest has no known cause. This sample holds over 80,000 clones; about 93% were observed only once. Jointly, the top ten make up around 1.4% of the sample. Specimen: peripheral blood, collected in the third trimester of pregnancy. Receptor source: a female donor in good health, enrolled as a control in a pregnancy study.

The chain is built from TRBV7-9 and TRBJ1-1, with D hard to call. This CDR3 region has 13 residues. Trimming took off 1 base at V and 0 bases at J, with 3 bases between the two ends. Germline values: CDR1 SEHNR, CDR2 FQNEAQ (reference sequence). CDR3 bases: TGTGCCAGCAGCTTAGACTTGAACACTGAAGCTTTCTTT. Translated: CASSLDLNTEAFF.

The chain links TRBV7-9 to TRBJ2-3; 10 bases match TRBD2. Per germline, CDR1 SEHNR and CDR2 FQNEAQ (reference sequence). V lost 1 base to trimming and J lost 0 bases; unmatched junction nucleotides: 10. CDR3 length: 19 residues. The CDR3 loop reads CASSLGRTSGGTSTDTQYF. CDR3 DNA sequence: TGTGCCAGCAGCTTAGGTAGGACTAGCGGCGGGACTAGCACAGATACGCAGTATTTT.

This sequence joins TRBV29-1 and TRBJ2-7, with 7 nucleotides matching TRBD1. Germline V lookup: CDR1 SQVTM, CDR2 ANQGSEA. CDR3 length equals 11 residues. J gave up 7 bases and V 6 bases, and 6 bases lay outside the gene matches. The CDR3 loop is CSVDNRGEQYF. CDR3 in DNA: TGCAGCGTGGACAACAGGGGTGAGCAGTACTTC.

V and J are TRBV27 and TRBJ2-2; a weak D match, TRBD2 (6 bases). V shed 6 bases and J shed 5 bases, with 19 bases lying between them. Per the germline V gene, CDR1 is MNHEY and CDR2 is SMNVEV (reference sequence). The CDR3 length is 16 residues. The CDR3 loop reads CASSHSSGEFTGELFF. CDR3 sequence (DNA): TGTGCCAGCAGCCACTCATCGGGAGAATTTACCGGGGAGCTGTTTTTT.

This clone showed up just once. V usage is TRBV7-2 and J usage is TRBJ1-1; D might be TRBD1 (5 bases). This CDR3 is built from 14 residues. Germline lookup yields CDR1 SGHTA and CDR2 FQGNSA. V lost 6 bases to trimming and J lost 8 bases, with 19 bases between them. CDR3 region: CASSGVGGAVEAFF. The CDR3 nucleotides read TGTGCCAGCAGTGGTGTGGGGGGAGCGGTGGAAGCTTTCTTT.

The J gene is TRBJ2-3, the V gene TRBV6-1; maybe TRBD2 (5 bases). CDR1 and CDR2 from the germline V gene are MNHNS and SASEGT. Between the trimmed V and J ends, which lost 4 bases and 4 bases, there was a span of 9 bases. The CDR3 runs 13 residues. The CDR3 coding sequence is TGTGCCAGCAGTGGGTGGGAGTCAGATACGCAGTATTTT. This gives the protein CASSGWESDTQYF.

The CDR3 DNA follows: TGTGCCAGCAGTTGGGGACAGGGACTCTACGAGCAGTACTTC. It encodes CASSWGQGLYEQYF. The chain recombines TRBV6-1 with TRBJ2-7; 9 bases are shared with TRBD1. Germline loops: CDR1 MNHNS, CDR2 SASEGT. The junction had 5 bases not matched to a gene; V was cut back by 5 bases and J by 3 bases. The CDR3 totals 14 residues.

The table lists this clone with a few counts. This chain joins TRBV6-1 and TRBJ1-4; D ambiguous. Germline values: CDR1 MNHNS, CDR2 SASEGT. The CDR3 is 15 amino acids. The ends were cut back, 0 bases at V and 7 bases at J, with 12 bases in the middle. Here the CDR3 reads CASSEAAGSVEKLFF. The CDR3 DNA reads TGTGCCAGCAGTGAAGCGGCGGGCTCAGTTGAAAAACTGTTTTTT.

The count of this clone is one. The chain joins TRBV5-1 to TRBJ2-7, with D possibly matching TRBD2 (6 bases). This CDR3 comprises 16 residues. V was pared by 4 bases and J by 3 bases, with 20 bases between. CDR1 is SGHRS, CDR2 YFSETQ, per germline. In nucleotides, the CDR3 is TGCGCCAGCAGCCCTCCCGGGAGTAGACTGAGCTACGAGCAGTACTTC. Encoded protein: CASSPPGSRLSYEQYF. The full variable domain, completed using reference TRBV5-1 and TRBJ2-7, is KAGVTQTPRYLIKTRGQQVTLSCSPISGHRSVSWYQQTPGQGLQFLFEYFSETQRNKGNFPGRFSGRQFSNSRSEMNVSTLELGDSALYLCASSPPGSRLSYEQYFGPGTRLTVT.

The chain carries TRBV28 and TRBJ1-2, with unresolved D. V was cut by 5 bases and J by 0 bases, with 10 bases left in between. The germline V gene encodes CDR1 MDHEN and CDR2 SYDVKM. This CDR3 contains 14 residues. DNA of the CDR3: TGTGCCAGCAGTCCGACACAATCTAACTATGGCTACACCTTC. Translated, it gives CASSPTQSNYGYTF.

This chain uses TRBV19 with TRBJ2-5, with 8 positions matching TRBD2. After removal of 5 bases from V and 5 bases from J, the junction contained 7 bases not matched to a gene. This CDR3 comprises 14 residues. Germline V gene lookup returns CDR1 LNHDA and CDR2 SQIVND (reference sequence). Written as DNA, the CDR3 is TGTGCCAGTAGTCCCGGGACTAGAGGTGAGACCCAGTACTTC. Its protein is CASSPGTRGETQYF.

The rearrangement joins TRBV12-5 to TRBJ1-1; 9 positions agree with TRBD1. The junction had 10 bases not matched to a gene; V was cut back by 11 bases and J by 6 bases. Per the germline V gene, CDR1 is LGHNT and CDR2 is FRNRAP. The CDR3 consists of 13 residues. In DNA form, the CDR3 reads TGTGCTTCGAATTGGGACAGGGAGGCTGAAGCTTTCTTT. It is translated as CASNWDREAEAFF.

The rearrangement uses TRBV28 and TRBJ2-7; 9 bases fit TRBD2. From germline, CDR1 is MDHEN and CDR2 SYDVKM. The CDR3 consists of 12 residues. V trimming: 6 bases; J trimming: 9 bases; junction bases outside the gene matches: 6. In DNA form, the CDR3 reads TGTGCCAGCAGCATGGGACTAGCTGGGCAGTACTTC. This codes for CASSMGLAGQYF.

The rearrangement joins TRBV28 to TRBJ2-3; 9 nucleotides line up with TRBD2. V lost 3 bases to trimming and J lost 4 bases; unmatched junction nucleotides: 17. The length of the CDR3 is 19 residues. Germline CDR1 MDHEN, CDR2 SYDVKM. For the CDR3, the DNA is TGTGCCAGCAGTTTCCCAGGGACCCTCGCGGGAGGGCCCTCAGATACGCAGTATTTT. It yields the protein CASSFPGTLAGGPSDTQYF.

The gene calls are TRBV5-1 and TRBJ2-1; 13 bases align to TRBD2. Germline CDR1 and CDR2: SGHRS and YFSETQ. V lost 5 bases and J lost 5; bases outside the gene matches: 1. The CDR3 runs to 14 residues. Here the CDR3 reads CASRGLAGNNEQFF. CDR3 in DNA: TGCGCCAGCAGGGGACTAGCGGGGAACAATGAGCAGTTCTTC.